This T cell receptor (beta chain) was observed in a study of shared clonotypes between healthy human individuals. Genomic DNA per cell subset filled all wells of several immunoSEQ plates. TCRdb's table, derived via immunoSEQ multiplex PCR, lists solely in-frame clones and lacks some. Of about 2 million clones in the sample, about 95% were seen once. CD45RO-negative CD8 cells positively selected for CCR7 made up the naive population, which excluded terminally differentiated effector memory CD45RA+ cells. Germline loops: CDR1 LNHNV, CDR2 YYDKDF (reference sequence). This CDR3 has 13 amino acids. Trimming removed 10 bases from V and 2 bases from J; junction bases left unmatched: 5.

V gene TRBV15 combines with J gene TRBJ2-3; 8 bases match TRBD1. The material sequenced was naive CD8+ T cells sorted from blood. This clonotype was sampled from a man aged 18 to 30 in good health. The CDR3 bases are TGTGCCATCCAGGGGGCGAACACAGATACGCAGTATTTT. Amino acid sequence: CAIQGANTDTQYF.